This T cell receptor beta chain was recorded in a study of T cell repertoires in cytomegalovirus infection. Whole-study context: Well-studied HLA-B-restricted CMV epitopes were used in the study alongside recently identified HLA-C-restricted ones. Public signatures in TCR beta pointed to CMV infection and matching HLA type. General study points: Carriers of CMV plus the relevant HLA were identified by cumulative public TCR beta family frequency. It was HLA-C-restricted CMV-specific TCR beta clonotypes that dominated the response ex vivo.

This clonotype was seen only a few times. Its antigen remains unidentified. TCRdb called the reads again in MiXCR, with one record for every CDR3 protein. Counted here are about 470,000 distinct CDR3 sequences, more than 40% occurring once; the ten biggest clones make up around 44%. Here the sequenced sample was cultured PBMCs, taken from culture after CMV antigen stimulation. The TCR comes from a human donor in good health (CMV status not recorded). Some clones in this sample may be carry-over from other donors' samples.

CDR3 nucleotide sequence: TGTGCCATCAGTACTAGCGGCGGATACAATGAGCAGTTCTTC. It codes for CAISTSGGYNEQFF. The chain couples TRBV10-3 to TRBJ2-1; TRBD2 matches 8 bases. Per germline, CDR1 ENHRY and CDR2 SYGVKD. Trimming removed 5 bases from V and 4 bases from J; junction bases left unmatched: 4. This CDR3 comprises 14 residues.